This T cell receptor (beta chain) was captured in a study of CD8 T cells in ankylosing spondylitis. Germline CDR1 SGHRS, CDR2 YFSETQ. V shed 3 bases and J shed 2 bases, with 6 bases lying between them. The CDR3 has 12 amino acids. TCRdb analysed the 5' RACE reads with MiXCR anew, one entry per CDR3 protein. The sample includes 200,000 or so distinct CDR3 sequences, 10% to 15% seen only once; the top ten take 8% to 13%. The sequence came from a female donor with ankylosing spondylitis or in good health (not recorded which). The chain links TRBV5-1 to TRBJ2-7; D not certain. Source material: blood, either unsorted or a sorted T cell fraction (not recorded which). In DNA form, the CDR3 reads TGCGCCAGCAGCTACGTTGCCTACGAGCAGTACTTC. It specifies CASSYVAYEQYF.